A single sample is the source of the 2 T cell receptor beta chains below, sequenced in a study of T cell responses to AZD1222 COVID-19 vaccine. Clones were sequenced by immunoSEQ multiplex PCR, and TCRdb holds only the in-frame ones, with some missing. This sample has about 150,000 clones, with about 88% found just once. Material: peripheral blood, obtained on day 0 of AZD1222 vaccination. These receptors all stem from an adult in good health.

This clone occurred once. The J gene is TRBJ1-1, the V gene TRBV7-2; the D gene is possibly TRBD1 (5 bases). The CDR3 extends over 13 amino acids. Germline lookup yields CDR1 SGHTA and CDR2 FQGNSA. Trimming left V 8 bases short and J 2 bases short, with 12 bases between. The CDR3 DNA sequence: TGTGCCAGCCTGGGGCCGCCTAACACTGAAGCTTTCTTT. Its protein product is CASLGPPNTEAFF.

The chain links TRBV19 to TRBJ2-7; 7 nucleotides agree with TRBD2. The CDR3 has 15 residues. V shed 4 bases and J 4 bases; nucleotides not matched to a gene: 10. Germline CDR1 LNHDA, CDR2 SQIVND (reference sequence). In DNA form, the CDR3 reads TGTGCCAGTAGTAACCCCGGGACTATGGTATACGAGCAGTACTTC. Encoded protein: CASSNPGTMVYEQYF.